This T cell receptor (beta chain) was observed in a study of blood T cell repertoires in COVID-19. The wider study: Specimens from acute and convalescent COVID-19 originated in the United States, Italy and Spain. PBMCs, B-cell-depleted T cells, or T cells provided the cDNA or gDNA that made up the material.

In the original processing: Nucleated cell number was recorded as an estimate derived from reference gene primer amplification. Some clones are missing from TCRdb's copy, which holds only in-frame ones; the method was immunoSEQ multiplex PCR. The V and J calls and clone size are taken from that table; D and trimming were inferred from the DNA. The sample lists 250,000 to 350,000 clones, 90% occurring once. CDR1 SQVTM and CDR2 ANQGSEA come from the germline V gene. V lost 5 bases and J lost 3; bases outside the gene matches: 7. This CDR3 region has 15 residues. Sequenced: peripheral blood. The origin of this receptor is a woman in her thirties with COVID-19, enrolled during active disease. The chain combines TRBV29-1 with TRBJ1-1, with 12 bases that match TRBD1. The CDR3 sequence is CSVTGTGGWDTEAFF. In nucleotides, the CDR3 is TGCAGCGTTACCGGGACAGGGGGCTGGGACACTGAAGCTTTCTTT. The variable domain in full, completed from reference TRBV29-1 and TRBJ1-1, reads SAVISQKPSRDICQRGTSLTIQCQVDSQVTMMFWYRQQPGQSLTLIATANQGSEATYESGFVIDKFPISRPNLTFSTLTVSNMSPEDSSIYLCSVTGTGGWDTEAFFGQGTRLTVV.